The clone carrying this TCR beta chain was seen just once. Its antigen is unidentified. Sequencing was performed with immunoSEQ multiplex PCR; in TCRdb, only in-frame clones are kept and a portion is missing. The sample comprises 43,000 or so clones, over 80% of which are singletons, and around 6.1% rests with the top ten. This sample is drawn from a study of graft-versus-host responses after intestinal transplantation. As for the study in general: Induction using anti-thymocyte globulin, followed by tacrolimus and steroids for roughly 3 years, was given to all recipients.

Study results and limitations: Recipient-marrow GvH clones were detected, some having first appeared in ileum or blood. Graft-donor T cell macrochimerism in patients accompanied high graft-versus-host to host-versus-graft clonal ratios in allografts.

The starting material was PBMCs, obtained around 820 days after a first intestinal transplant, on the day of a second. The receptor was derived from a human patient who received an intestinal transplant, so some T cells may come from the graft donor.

The CDR3 bases are TGTGCCAGCAGTCCTACAGGGGGCACCTACGAGCAGTACTTC. It is translated as CASSPTGGTYEQYF. The chain combines TRBV6-6 with TRBJ2-7; 9 bases are a match to TRBD1. CDR1 and CDR2 from the germline V gene are MNHNY and SVGAGI (reference sequence). With 5 bases clipped from V and 2 bases from J, the junction kept 4 bases outside the gene matches. This CDR3 is built from 14 residues.